Presented here are 30 T cell receptor beta chains from one specimen sequenced in a study of shared clonotypes between healthy human individuals. Produced via immunoSEQ multiplex PCR; TCRdb's table is partial and in-frame only. The data show about a million clones, around 74% seen once. Sample: memory CD4+ T cells sorted from blood. Noted subset: CD45RA-negative fraction. The receptors derive from a man in his late teens or twenties in good health.

V is TRBV5-1 and J is TRBJ2-2, with 7 bases identical to TRBD2. CDR1 and CDR2 (germline): SGHRS, YFSETQ. The V gene end was trimmed by 3 bases and the J gene end by 0 bases; junction bases not matched to a gene: 2. This CDR3 has 15 amino acids. The chain's CDR3 is CASSSGLANTGELFF. As DNA, the CDR3 is TGCGCCAGCAGCTCCGGACTAGCGAACACCGGGGAGCTGTTTTTT.

The genes are TRBV18 and TRBJ2-1; D unclear. Germline assignment: CDR1 KGHSH and CDR2 LQKENI. This CDR3 is 12 amino acids long. The V and J ends lost 4 bases and 5 bases respectively, with 6 bases between them. This CDR3 is CASSQTNNEQFF. The CDR3 coding sequence is TGTGCCAGCTCACAAACGAACAATGAGCAGTTCTTC.

This chain connects TRBV5-5 to TRBJ2-1, with 8 bases matching TRBD2. Germline CDR1 reads SGHKS; CDR2 reads YYEKEE (reference sequence). This CDR3 comprises 16 residues. J lost 4 bases, V lost 0 bases, and 6 bases had no gene match. CDR3 nucleotide sequence: TGTGCCAGCAGCTTGGTAGTAGCGGGATCGTACAATGAGCAGTTCTTC. Translation gives CASSLVVAGSYNEQFF.

The rearrangement joins TRBV5-1 to TRBJ2-5; D not certain. Germline V lookup: CDR1 SGHRS, CDR2 YFSETQ. V shed 0 bases and J shed 5 bases, with 8 bases lying between them. The CDR3 consists of 13 residues. The CDR3 bases are TGCGCCAGCAGCTTGGAAGGGTTTGAGACCCAGTACTTC. It is translated as CASSLEGFETQYF.

The chain employs TRBV14 and TRBJ1-2, with D uncertain. Trimming stripped 5 bases from V and 2 bases from J, with 9 bases between. The germline CDR1 and CDR2 sequences are SGHDN and FVKESK. CDR3 length equals 13 residues. As DNA, the CDR3 is TGTGCCAGCAGCTCCAGCAAAAACTATGGCTACACCTTC. Translation: CASSSSKNYGYTF.

The chain uses TRBV7-2 and TRBJ2-3; tentative D call: TRBD1 (5 bases). V was trimmed by 4 bases and J by 1 base, leaving 12 bases between them. Germline-derived CDR1 and CDR2 are SGHTA and FQGNSA. The CDR3 totals 15 residues. The CDR3 DNA reads as TGTGCCAGCAGCTACTCAGGGTGGGGCACAGATACGCAGTATTTT. It is translated as CASSYSGWGTDTQYF.

This clone was observed a few times. The chain links TRBV5-5 to TRBJ1-5; the D gene is possibly TRBD1 (5 bases). This CDR3 has 17 residues. Germline-derived CDR1 and CDR2 are SGHKS and YYEKEE (reference sequence). V was pared by 4 bases and J by 1 base, with 18 bases between. As DNA, the CDR3 is TGTGCCAGCAGCGGACCCGGGACCCCAGGCAGCAATCAGCCCCAGCATTTT. Protein sequence: CASSGPGTPGSNQPQHF.

This clone was observed a handful of times. The chain has TRBV4-1 and TRBJ1-2, with TRBD1 matching 7 bases. The CDR3 runs 14 residues. Germline trimming cut 4 bases from V and 4 bases from J; bases unmatched to any gene: 6. Germline CDR1 MGHRA, CDR2 YSYEKL. The CDR3 loop is CASSPRDSFYGYTF. The CDR3 DNA reads TGCGCCAGCAGCCCCCGGGACAGCTTCTATGGCTACACCTTC.

With regard to this clone: Other DNA sequences of this sample code for an identical CDR3. The rearrangement joins TRBV27 to TRBJ2-7, with D perhaps given as TRBD1 or TRBD2 (6 bases each). With 3 bases removed from V and 2 bases from J, the gap between germline ends came to 8 bases. CDR3 length equals 13 residues. Germline CDR1 and CDR2: MNHEY and SMNVEV (reference sequence). The CDR3 bases are TGTGCCAGCAGTTTGGAGGGGGCCTACGAGCAGTACTTC. It encodes CASSLEGAYEQYF.

The J gene is TRBJ2-1, the V gene TRBV6-5, with D possibly matching TRBD2 (5 bases). The CDR3 runs 13 residues. The germline V gene encodes CDR1 MNHEY and CDR2 SVGAGI. The V and J ends lost 0 bases and 5 bases respectively, with 5 bases between them. CDR3 protein: CASSYSGNNEQFF. The CDR3 nucleotides are TGTGCCAGCAGTTACTCCGGGAACAATGAGCAGTTCTTC.

The CDR3 region is CASSELASGKNEQFF. As DNA, the CDR3 is TGCGCCAGCAGTGAGTTAGCTAGCGGGAAAAATGAGCAGTTCTTC. This chain uses TRBV10-2 with TRBJ2-1; TRBD2 aligns across 9 bases. CDR1 is WSHSY, CDR2 SAAADI, per germline. The ends lost 1 base at V and 7 bases at J; junction bases unmatched: 5. The CDR3 runs to 15 residues.

This chain links TRBV6-1 with TRBJ1-5; 7 positions match TRBD1. With V trimmed by 6 bases and J by 0 bases, 5 bases remained unmatched. The germline V gene encodes CDR1 MNHNS and CDR2 SASEGT. The CDR3 has 15 residues. CDR3 region: CASSRGTDSNQPQHF. The CDR3 DNA reads TGTGCCAGCAGCAGAGGGACAGATAGCAATCAGCCCCAGCATTTT.

The rearrangement links TRBV6-5 to TRBJ2-1; a weak D match, TRBD2 (6 bases). Germline lookup yields CDR1 MNHEY and CDR2 SVGAGI. The CDR3 contains 15 residues. Between the trimmed V and J ends, which lost 6 bases and 0 bases, there was a span of 12 bases. CDR3 in DNA: TGTGCCAGCAGGGGAGCGGGCCTCTCCTACAATGAGCAGTTCTTC. This sequence encodes CASRGAGLSYNEQFF.

The chain links TRBV15 to TRBJ2-7; D is uncertain. The CDR3 length is 15 residues. Germline V gives CDR1 LNHNV, CDR2 YYDKDF (reference sequence). V lost 0 bases and J 3 bases, leaving 12 bases between the germline ends. CDR3 protein: CATSRDLDGNYEQYF. DNA of the CDR3: TGTGCCACCAGCAGAGATCTCGACGGCAACTACGAGCAGTACTTC.

The genes are TRBV5-4 and TRBJ1-1; tentative D call: TRBD1 (5 bases). The CDR3 is 13 residues long. Germline V lookup: CDR1 SGHNT, CDR2 YYREEE (reference sequence). With 4 bases removed from V and 5 bases from J, the gap between germline ends came to 12 bases. This CDR3 is CASSRRGKTEAFF. CDR3 DNA: TGTGCCAGCAGCCGCCGGGGGAAGACTGAAGCTTTCTTT.

The chain uses TRBV11-2 and TRBJ2-1, with 7 nucleotides matching TRBD2. The V and J ends lost 1 base and 9 bases, in that order; junction bases with no gene match: 12. Germline V gene lookup returns CDR1 SGHAT and CDR2 FQNNGV. CDR3 length equals 16 residues. CDR3: CASSLAGRLAQAEQFF. The DNA for the CDR3 is TGTGCCAGCAGCTTAGCTGGGAGACTAGCACAGGCTGAGCAGTTCTTC.

About this clone: Different DNA sequences within this sample yield the same CDR3. The rearrangement joins TRBV18 to TRBJ1-5; no clear D. The CDR3 has 13 residues. Per germline, CDR1 KGHSH and CDR2 LQKENI. Between the trimmed V and J ends, which lost 2 bases and 1 base, there was a span of 3 bases. The CDR3 is CASSPDSNQPQHF. DNA of the CDR3: TGTGCCAGCTCACCAGACAGCAATCAGCCCCAGCATTTT.

J is TRBJ2-5 and V is TRBV6-5; 7 positions match TRBD2. Germline loops: CDR1 MNHEY, CDR2 SVGAGI. Trimming removed 0 bases from V and 5 bases from J; junction bases left unmatched: 6. The CDR3 extends over 15 amino acids. CDR3 bases: TGTGCCAGCAGTTACTCGGCGGGGGTTGGGGAGACCCAGTACTTC. It encodes CASSYSAGVGETQYF.

The V gene is TRBV10-3, the J gene TRBJ1-2; 9 nucleotides line up with TRBD1. The CDR3 loop spans 13 amino acids. Germline CDR1 and CDR2: ENHRY and SYGVKD. The V gene end was trimmed by 2 bases and the J gene end by 6 bases; junction bases not matched to a gene: 1. CDR3 amino acids: CAISERDRDGYTF. CDR3 coding DNA: TGTGCCATCAGTGAGCGGGACAGGGATGGCTACACCTTC.

The J gene is TRBJ1-5, the V gene TRBV18; D uncertain. Germline V gives CDR1 KGHSH, CDR2 LQKENI. V lost 4 bases to trimming and J lost 5 bases, with 18 bases between them. This CDR3 comprises 16 residues. The CDR3 is CASSHGGPPEDQPQHF. DNA for the CDR3: TGTGCCAGCTCACATGGAGGTCCGCCCGAGGATCAGCCCCAGCATTTT.

The rearrangement uses TRBV11-2 and TRBJ2-3, with 7 nucleotides matching TRBD1. V lost 1 base and J lost 1; bases outside the gene matches: 2. This CDR3 has 15 amino acids. The V gene's germline CDR1 is SGHAT and CDR2 FQNNGV. The CDR3 region has the DNA TGTGCCAGCAGCTTAGTTGGGACAGGCACAGATACGCAGTATTTT. Translated: CASSLVGTGTDTQYF.

The chain joins TRBV7-6 to TRBJ2-7; perhaps TRBD1 as D (6 bases). Trimming left V 2 bases short and J 2 bases short, with 10 bases between. The CDR3 has 14 residues. The germline gives CDR1 SGHVS, CDR2 FNYEAQ. The CDR3 region is CASSLNSGAYEQYF. In DNA form, the CDR3 reads TGTGCCAGCAGCTTAAACTCAGGGGCCTACGAGCAGTACTTC.

In this sample, this clone turned up many times. V gene TRBV10-3 combines with J gene TRBJ1-2; 7 nucleotides line up with TRBD1. Germline assignment: CDR1 ENHRY and CDR2 SYGVKD. The CDR3 has 12 residues. The trim removed 4 bases at V and 4 bases at J, leaving 0 bases unmatched. The CDR3, as DNA: TGTGCCATCAGTGGGGACAGCTATGGCTACACCTTC. Protein: CAISGDSYGYTF.

This clone was observed once. The chain links TRBV18 to TRBJ2-7; 9 bases match TRBD1. Losses at the gene ends were 3 bases for V and 7 bases for J; bases not matched to a gene: 10. Germline V gene lookup returns CDR1 KGHSH and CDR2 LQKENI. CDR3 size: 15 residues. The DNA for the CDR3 is TGTGCCAGCTCACCTTCCTGGGGACAGGGAGGGGAGCAGTACTTC. Residues: CASSPSWGQGGEQYF.

V is TRBV6-5 and J is TRBJ2-2, with TRBD1 matching 7 bases. Germline V gene lookup returns CDR1 MNHEY and CDR2 SVGAGI. Trimming at V came to 5 bases and at J to 4 bases, leaving 7 bases not matched to a gene. The CDR3 contains 15 residues. DNA for the CDR3: TGTGCCAGCAGTACCGGACAGGTGCCCACCGGGGAGCTGTTTTTT. Protein product: CASSTGQVPTGELFF.

The chain carries TRBV19 and TRBJ2-7, with D maybe TRBD1 (5 bases). With 1 base removed from V and 0 bases from J, the gap between germline ends came to 10 bases. The germline V gene encodes CDR1 LNHDA and CDR2 SQIVND (reference sequence). The CDR3 covers 15 residues. This CDR3 is CASSIGGHRSYEQYF. The CDR3 bases are TGTGCCAGTAGTATAGGAGGACACCGCTCCTACGAGCAGTACTTC.

This clone was picked up a small number of times. The genes are TRBV6-1 and TRBJ2-2; D is possibly TRBD1 (7 bases). Trimming took off 5 bases at V and 9 bases at J, with 19 bases between the two ends. CDR1 is MNHNS, CDR2 SASEGT, per germline. The CDR3 totals 15 residues. The CDR3 loop reads CASSSRGTALRELFF. CDR3 DNA: TGTGCCAGCAGTTCTCGCGGGACAGCCCTCCGGGAGCTGTTTTTT.

The genes are TRBV7-8 and TRBJ2-7, with 10 positions matching TRBD1. The CDR3 has 15 amino acids. V shed 5 bases, J shed 4 bases, and the junction held 8 bases outside the gene matches. From germline, CDR1 is SGHVS and CDR2 FQNEAQ. In DNA, the CDR3 is TGTGCCAGCAGCAAAACCCGGGACAGGGGATACGAGCAGTACTTC. Translation gives CASSKTRDRGYEQYF.

The J gene is TRBJ1-2, the V gene TRBV9; 7 bases are a match to TRBD1. Germline V lookup: CDR1 SGDLS, CDR2 YYNGEE. There are 15 residues in the CDR3. The V gene end was trimmed by 3 bases and the J gene end by 0 bases; junction bases not matched to a gene: 5. The DNA for the CDR3 is TGTGCCAGCAGCGCCCGGACAGGACCTAACTATGGCTACACCTTC. This codes for CASSARTGPNYGYTF.

The V call is TRBV29-1, the J call TRBJ1-2; D possibly corresponds to TRBD1 (6 bases). The germline gives CDR1 SQVTM, CDR2 ANQGSEA. Trimming removed 3 bases at V and 2 bases at J, with 13 bases between. This CDR3 comprises 14 residues. CDR3 sequence: CSVDMAGTNYGYTF. In DNA, the CDR3 is TGCAGCGTTGATATGGCGGGGACAAACTATGGCTACACCTTC.